These 22 T cell receptor beta chains came from one sample sequenced in a study of cytomegalovirus exposure and HLA in healthy donors. PCR employed 60 Vbeta and 13 Jbeta primers. Only in-frame clones appear in the TCRdb table, and some are missing; sequencing was by immunoSEQ multiplex PCR. The sample holds some 220,000 clones, approximately 78% seen once. The sequencing input was PBMCs. These receptors were obtained from a boy younger than 18 in good health and CMV-seronegative.

The chain has TRBV7-9 and TRBJ1-2, with D perhaps matching TRBD1 (6 bases). The CDR3 is made up of 13 amino acids. Germline V gene lookup returns CDR1 SEHNR and CDR2 FQNEAQ (reference sequence). V was clipped by 3 bases and J by 2 bases, with 7 bases between them. CDR3 sequence (DNA): TGTGCCAGCAGCTTCGGACAGAACTATGGCTACACCTTC. Translating it yields CASSFGQNYGYTF.

This sequence joins TRBV5-6 and TRBJ2-3, with 7 bases that match TRBD2. The CDR3 has 16 residues. Losses at the gene ends were 2 bases for V and 3 bases for J; bases not matched to a gene: 9. CDR1 is SGHDT, CDR2 YYEEEE, per germline. The DNA of the CDR3 is TGTGCCAGCAGCTTAAAAGCGGGAAGAGGTACAGATACGCAGTATTTT. It yields the protein CASSLKAGRGTDTQYF. The whole variable domain, filled in from reference TRBV5-6 and TRBJ2-3, reads DAGVTQSPTHLIKTRGQQVTLRCSPKSGHDTVSWYQQALGQGPQFIFQYYEEEERQRGNFPDRFSGHQFPNYSSELNVNALLLGDSALYLCASSLKAGRGTDTQYFGPGTRLTVL.

V and J are TRBV19 and TRBJ2-7; 10 bases fit TRBD2. This CDR3 contains 15 residues. Trimming at V came to 3 bases and at J to 6 bases, leaving 8 bases not matched to a gene. Germline V gene data show CDR1 as LNHDA and CDR2 as SQIVND (reference sequence). In nucleotides, the CDR3 is TGTGCCAGTAGTATCGGGCTAGCGGGAGAGAGCGAGCAGTACTTC. The encoded protein is CASSIGLAGESEQYF.

This clone has only a few counts. This chain joins TRBV5-1 and TRBJ1-2; D might be TRBD1 (5 bases). The CDR3 is 15 residues long. V was shortened by 4 bases and J by 8 bases, with 21 bases between the two germline ends. Germline values: CDR1 SGHRS, CDR2 YFSETQ. The CDR3 region has the DNA TGCGCCAGCAGCCCAAACCTCCAGGGTCATGGCGGCTACACCTTC. Its protein is CASSPNLQGHGGYTF.

This sequence joins TRBV11-3 and TRBJ2-3; TRBD2 matches 8 bases. CDR3 size: 15 residues. Trimming at V came to 1 base and at J to 2 bases, leaving 2 bases not matched to a gene. Germline CDR1 SGHNT, CDR2 YENEEA. CDR3 DNA: TGTGCCAGCAGCTTAGGGGGACTAGACACAGATACGCAGTATTTT. Protein product: CASSLGGLDTDTQYF.

As regards this clone: Other DNA sequences of this sample code for an identical CDR3. This chain joins TRBV30 and TRBJ1-6, with D tentatively TRBD1 (5 bases). The length of the CDR3 is 11 residues. V lost 0 bases, J lost 12 bases, and 6 bases lay in between. CDR1 is GTSNPN, CDR2 SVGIG, per germline (reference sequence). CDR3 coding DNA: TGTGCCTGGAGTGTCGGACAACCCCTCCACTTT. It codes for CAWSVGQPLHF.

The rearrangement uses TRBV30 and TRBJ2-3, with a possible D match to TRBD1 (6 bases). CDR1 is GTSNPN and CDR2 is SVGIG in the germline V gene (reference sequence). The V end lost 3 bases, the J end lost 7 bases, and 20 bases lay between the germline ends. This CDR3 has 15 amino acids. The CDR3 nucleotides are TGTGCCTGGAGCCATCGACAGGCCCTGGGAAATACGCAGTATTTT. Residues: CAWSHRQALGNTQYF.

This rearrangement joins TRBV11-2 to TRBJ1-1, with 7 bases matching TRBD1. This CDR3 is 17 amino acids long. Looked up from germline, CDR1 is SGHAT and CDR2 is FQNNGV. J lost 3 bases, V lost 4 bases, and 14 bases had no gene match. CDR3 in amino acids: CASSSQYAGGWDTEAFF. CDR3 coding DNA: TGTGCCAGCAGCTCTCAATATGCAGGGGGTTGGGACACTGAAGCTTTCTTT.

This clone was detected only a few times. The chain employs TRBV7-2 and TRBJ2-7, with D perhaps matching TRBD2 (5 bases). There are 14 residues in the CDR3. The V gene's germline CDR1 is SGHTA and CDR2 FQGNSA. Trimming took 1 base from V and 2 from J, leaving 9 bases between them. The CDR3 reads CASSLGLPPYEQYF. For the CDR3, the DNA is TGTGCCAGCAGCTTAGGACTACCTCCCTACGAGCAGTACTTC.

V and J are TRBV12-5 and TRBJ2-7; D is perhaps TRBD1 (5 bases). V dropped 0 bases and J dropped 3 bases, with 15 bases sitting between them. The CDR3 has 16 residues. CDR1 is LGHNT and CDR2 is FRNRAP in the germline V gene. In DNA, the CDR3 is TGTGCTAGTGGTTTGGTTTTAGGGGTCGGATTCTACGAGCAGTACTTC. Translating it yields CASGLVLGVGFYEQYF.

V and J are TRBV30 and TRBJ2-7; D is perhaps TRBD2 (6 bases). From germline, CDR1 is GTSNPN and CDR2 SVGIG (reference sequence). CDR3 size: 13 residues. Between the trimmed V and J ends, which lost 8 bases and 0 bases, there was a span of 14 bases. CDR3 in DNA: TGTGCCCTGGTGGCGGGGTACTCCTACGAGCAGTACTTC. This translates into CALVAGYSYEQYF. Using reference TRBV30 and TRBJ2-7 for the parts outside the CDR3, the full variable domain is SQTIHQWPATLVQPVGSPLSLECTVEGTSNPNLYWYRQAAGRGLQLLFYSVGIGQISSEVPQNLSASRPQDRQFILSSKKLLLSDSGFYLCALVAGYSYEQYFGPGTRLTVT.

This chain links TRBV27 with TRBJ1-1, with TRBD1 as a possible D gene (5 bases). Germline V gene data show CDR1 as MNHEY and CDR2 as SMNVEV (reference sequence). The V end was cut by 6 bases, the J end by 1 base, with 12 bases between. The CDR3 is 14 residues long. The CDR3 DNA reads as TGTGCCAGCAGCCGCGGGGCAGGGAACACTGAAGCTTTCTTT. It specifies CASSRGAGNTEAFF.

The chain couples TRBV30 to TRBJ2-1, with 11 bases identical to TRBD2. V shed 2 bases, J shed 0 bases, and the junction held 12 bases outside the gene matches. CDR3 length: 19 residues. CDR1 and CDR2 (germline): GTSNPN, SVGIG (reference sequence). The CDR3 sequence: CAWSRKLTSGGSSYNEQFF. The CDR3 nucleotides are TGTGCCTGGAGTCGAAAGCTCACTAGCGGGGGTAGCTCCTACAATGAGCAGTTCTTC.

CDR3 sequence: CASSFTGTGDYEQYF. The CDR3 nucleotides read TGTGCCAGCTCTTTCACGGGGACAGGGGACTACGAGCAGTACTTC. The chain uses TRBV27 and TRBJ2-7; 10 bases are shared with TRBD1. The junction had 10 bases not matched to a gene; V was cut back by 8 bases and J by 3 bases. The V gene's germline CDR1 is MNHEY and CDR2 SMNVEV (reference sequence). CDR3 length: 15 amino acids.

J is TRBJ2-1 and V is TRBV7-6, with TRBD2 identical over 11 bases. Unmatched junction bases numbered 8, after V lost 8 bases and J lost 8 bases. CDR1 and CDR2 from the germline V gene are SGHVS and FNYEAQ. CDR3 length equals 14 residues. CDR3 region: CASLLAGVGDEQFF. The CDR3 coding sequence is TGTGCCAGCCTACTAGCGGGAGTTGGGGATGAGCAGTTCTTC.

V usage is TRBV6-1 and J usage is TRBJ1-5, with D possibly TRBD1 on 5 matching bases. The CDR3 runs to 15 residues. The ends were cut back, 7 bases at V and 2 bases at J, with 15 bases in the middle. Germline lookup yields CDR1 MNHNS and CDR2 SASEGT. This CDR3 is CASMTGGEGNQPQHF. CDR3 in DNA: TGTGCCAGCATGACGGGGGGAGAAGGCAATCAGCCCCAGCATTTT.

The table lists this clone with a few counts. The rearrangement uses TRBV4-1 and TRBJ1-2; D not certain. The germline V and J ends were trimmed by 6 bases and 1 base, with 6 bases remaining between them. Germline CDR1 is MGHRA and CDR2 is YSYEKL. The CDR3 spans 12 residues. CDR3 sequence (DNA): TGCGCCAGCAGTGGACTTAACTATGGCTACACCTTC. The encoded protein is CASSGLNYGYTF.

The CDR3 nucleotides read TGTGCCAGCAGCCAAGAGGGACTAGCGGGACTTTACGAGCAGTACTTC. Its protein product is CASSQEGLAGLYEQYF. The V gene is TRBV4-2, the J gene TRBJ2-7, with 13 bases identical to TRBD2. This CDR3 has 16 residues. The junction had 3 bases not matched to a gene; V was cut back by 0 bases and J by 4 bases. Germline assignment: CDR1 LGHNA and CDR2 YNFKEQ.

The chain is built from TRBV28 and TRBJ2-3; TRBD2 matches 9 bases. This CDR3 contains 15 residues. The trim removed 2 bases at V and 3 bases at J, leaving 3 bases unmatched. Germline V gene sequence: CDR1 MDHEN, CDR2 SYDVKM. The DNA of the CDR3 is TGTGCCAGCAGTTTACCAGCGGGAGGTACAGATACGCAGTATTTT. It is translated as CASSLPAGGTDTQYF.

The genes are TRBV7-8 and TRBJ2-3; the match to TRBD1 covers 8 bases. Unmatched junction bases numbered 6, after V lost 5 bases and J lost 2 bases. In germline, CDR1 is SGHVS, CDR2 FQNEAQ. The CDR3 runs 15 residues. In nucleotides, the CDR3 is TGTGCCAGCAGCCAGGGGGCGCGGGCCACAGATACGCAGTATTTT. This translates into CASSQGARATDTQYF.

V is TRBV6-6 and J is TRBJ2-1; no firm D call. The CDR3 covers 11 residues. V was clipped by 7 bases and J by 5 bases, with 6 bases between them. Germline assignment: CDR1 MNHNY and CDR2 SVGAGI (reference sequence). The CDR3 region is CASNRDNEQFF. The CDR3 region has the DNA TGTGCCAGCAACCGCGACAATGAGCAGTTCTTC.

The rearrangement uses TRBV2 and TRBJ2-1, with a possible D match to TRBD1 (6 bases). V was pared by 6 bases and J by 6 bases, with 12 bases between. CDR3 size: 13 residues. Germline values: CDR1 SNHLY, CDR2 FYNNEI. This CDR3 is CASSSGQFNEQFF. In nucleotides, the CDR3 is TGTGCCAGCAGCTCGGGACAATTCAATGAGCAGTTCTTC.